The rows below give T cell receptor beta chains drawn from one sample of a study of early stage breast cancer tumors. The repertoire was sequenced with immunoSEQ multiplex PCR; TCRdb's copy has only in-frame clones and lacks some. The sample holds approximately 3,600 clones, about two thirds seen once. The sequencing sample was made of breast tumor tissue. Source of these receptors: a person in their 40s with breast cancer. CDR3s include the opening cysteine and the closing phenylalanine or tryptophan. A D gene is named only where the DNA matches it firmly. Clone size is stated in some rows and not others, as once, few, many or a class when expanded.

CDR3: CAIRVSGSAEAFF; DNA: TGTGCCATCAGAGTATCGGGGTCCGCTGAAGCTTTCTTT; size: .; V: TRBV10-3; J: TRBJ1-1; D: .
CDR3: CASSQDGNRGTEKLFF; DNA: TGCGCCAGCAGCCAAGACGGGAACAGGGGGACGGAAAAACTGTTTTTT; size: .; V: TRBV4-3; J: TRBJ1-4; D: TRBD1
CDR3: CASSKERDGYTF; DNA: TGTGCCAGCAGCAAAGAGAGGGATGGCTACACCTTC; size: .; V: TRBV21-1; J: TRBJ1-2; D: .
CDR3: CASSRTSGNAYEQYF; DNA: TGTGCCAGCAGCCGGACTAGCGGGAATGCCTACGAGCAGTACTTC; size: .; V: TRBV6-1; J: TRBJ2-7; D: TRBD2
CDR3: CATSSLDRDNQPQHF; DNA: TGTGCCACCAGCAGTCTAGACAGGGACAATCAGCCCCAGCATTTT; size: .; V: TRBV15; J: TRBJ1-5; D: TRBD1
CDR3: CASSLLDNQETQYF; DNA: TGTGCCAGCAGTTTATTGGACAACCAAGAGACCCAGTACTTC; size: .; V: TRBV28; J: TRBJ2-5; D: .
CDR3: CASSPRFVYRGPGYGYTF; DNA: TGTGCCAGTAGTCCGCGATTCGTGTACAGGGGGCCTGGCTATGGCTACACCTTC; size: .; V: TRBV19; J: TRBJ1-2; D: TRBD1
CDR3: CASSSPDRGSGNTIYF; DNA: TGTGCCAGCAGTTCCCCGGACAGGGGAAGTGGAAACACCATATATTTT; size: .; V: TRBV6-6; J: TRBJ1-3; D: TRBD1
CDR3: CASSDLNRAGRGYTF; DNA: TGTGCCAGCAGTGACCTAAACAGGGCGGGCCGGGGCTACACCTTC; size: few; V: TRBV6-1; J: TRBJ1-2; D: .
CDR3: CASSPSAGNQPQHF; DNA: TGTGCCAGCTCACCCTCGGCGGGTAATCAGCCCCAGCATTTT; size: .; V: TRBV18; J: TRBJ1-5; D: .
CDR3: CASSLRDWNTEAFF; DNA: TGCGCCAGCAGCCTTAGGGATTGGAACACTGAAGCTTTCTTT; size: .; V: TRBV4-1; J: TRBJ1-1; D: .
CDR3: CASSLGQGDEQYF; DNA: TGTGCCAGCAGCTTGGGGCAGGGCGACGAGCAGTACTTC; size: .; V: TRBV7-3; J: TRBJ2-7; D: .
CDR3: CASSPTSGSSQETQYF; DNA: TGTGCCAGCAGCCCAACTAGCGGGAGCTCCCAAGAGACCCAGTACTTC; size: .; V: TRBV4-2; J: TRBJ2-5; D: TRBD2
CDR3: CASSLGVQGYEQYF; DNA: TGTGCCAGCAGCTTAGGGGTTCAGGGCTACGAGCAGTACTTC; size: few; V: TRBV7-2; J: TRBJ2-7; D: .
CDR3: CASSTSGVQSEKLFF; DNA: TGTGCCAGTAGTACTTCAGGGGTGCAGTCTGAAAAACTGTTTTTT; size: .; V: TRBV19; J: TRBJ1-4; D: .
CDR3: CASSIVASTDTQYF; DNA: TGTGCCAGTAGTATAGTGGCTAGCACAGATACGCAGTATTTT; size: .; V: TRBV19; J: TRBJ2-3; D: .
CDR3: CASSLAGGPYEQYF; DNA: TGTGCCAGCAGCTTAGCGGGAGGGCCCTACGAGCAGTACTTC; size: .; V: TRBV7-2; J: TRBJ2-7; D: TRBD2
CDR3: CASSVGAGGSNQPQHF; DNA: TGTGCCAGCAGCGTCGGGGCGGGGGGAAGCAATCAGCCCCAGCATTTT; size: few; V: TRBV7-2; J: TRBJ1-5; D: .
CDR3: CASSLRGQVNTGELFF; DNA: TGTGCCAGCAGCTTGAGGGGACAGGTTAACACCGGGGAGCTGTTTTTT; size: .; V: TRBV7-9; J: TRBJ2-2; D: TRBD1
CDR3: CASNGGQQETQYF; DNA: TGTGCCAGCAACGGGGGACAACAAGAGACCCAGTACTTC; size: few; V: TRBV5-4; J: TRBJ2-5; D: .
CDR3: CSARRGIYEQYF; DNA: TGCAGCGCCCGTCGGGGTATATACGAGCAGTACTTC; size: .; V: TRBV29-1; J: TRBJ2-7; D: .
CDR3: CASSRDRSSNEQYF; DNA: TGTGCCAGCTCAAGGGACAGATCGTCAAACGAGCAGTACTTC; size: .; V: TRBV18; J: TRBJ2-7; D: TRBD1
CDR3: CAWSVQGRSYEQYF; DNA: TGTGCCTGGAGTGTACAGGGACGTTCCTACGAGCAGTACTTC; size: .; V: TRBV30; J: TRBJ2-7; D: .
CDR3: CASSSHRDRGTEQYF; DNA: TGTGCCAGCAGCTCCCACAGGGACAGGGGAACCGAGCAGTACTTC; size: .; V: TRBV11-3; J: TRBJ2-7; D: TRBD1
CDR3: CASIPGQGADSAEAFF; DNA: TGCGCCAGCATCCCCGGGCAGGGGGCGGATAGCGCTGAAGCTTTCTTT; size: .; V: TRBV5-1; J: TRBJ1-1; D: TRBD1